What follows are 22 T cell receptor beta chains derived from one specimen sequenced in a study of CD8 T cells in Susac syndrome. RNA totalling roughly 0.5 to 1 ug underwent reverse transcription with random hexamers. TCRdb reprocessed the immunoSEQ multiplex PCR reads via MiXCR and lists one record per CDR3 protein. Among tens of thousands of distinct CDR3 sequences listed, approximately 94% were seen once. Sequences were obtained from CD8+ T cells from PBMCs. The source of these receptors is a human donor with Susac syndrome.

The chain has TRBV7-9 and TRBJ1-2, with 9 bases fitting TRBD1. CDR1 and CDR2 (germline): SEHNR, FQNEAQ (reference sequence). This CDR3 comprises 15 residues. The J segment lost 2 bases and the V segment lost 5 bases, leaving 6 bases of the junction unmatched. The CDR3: CASSLRQGDNYGYTF. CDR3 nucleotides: TGTGCCAGCAGCCTCCGACAGGGGGACAACTATGGCTACACCTTC.

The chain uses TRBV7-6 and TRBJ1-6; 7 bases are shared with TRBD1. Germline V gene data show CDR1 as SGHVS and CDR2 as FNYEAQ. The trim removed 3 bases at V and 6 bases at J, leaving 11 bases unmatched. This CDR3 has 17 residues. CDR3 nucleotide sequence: TGTGCCAGCAGCTTTGAGGGGGCTGGTAGGGTTAATTCACCCCTCCACTTT. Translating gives CASSFEGAGRVNSPLHF.

The CDR3 nucleotides read TGTGCCAGCAGCCAGGGGCAAGGCGGGATCGAAGCTTTCTTT. Protein sequence: CASSQGQGGIEAFF. This chain connects TRBV3-1 to TRBJ1-1, with TRBD1 as a possible D gene (5 bases). CDR3 size: 14 residues. Per germline, CDR1 LGHDT and CDR2 YNNKEL (reference sequence). V was cut by 3 bases and J by 8 bases, with 16 bases left in between.

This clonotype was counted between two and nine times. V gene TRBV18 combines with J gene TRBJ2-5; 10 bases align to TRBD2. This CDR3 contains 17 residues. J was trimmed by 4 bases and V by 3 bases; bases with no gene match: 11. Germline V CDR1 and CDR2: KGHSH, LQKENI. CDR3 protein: CASSPPSGGRVGETQYF. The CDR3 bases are TGTGCCAGCTCACCCCCTAGCGGGGGTAGGGTAGGAGAGACCCAGTACTTC.

The CDR3 DNA reads as TGTGCCACCAGTGATTCGGAGTTTGGGGAGACCCAGTACTTC. Translation gives CATSDSEFGETQYF. V gene TRBV24-1 combines with J gene TRBJ2-5; the D is unclear. V was pared by 2 bases and J by 5 bases, with 11 bases between. CDR3 length: 14 residues. Germline V gene data show CDR1 as KGHDR and CDR2 as SFDVKD.

The CDR3 region is CSGETASTDTQYF. In DNA form, the CDR3 reads TGCAGTGGGGAGACGGCTAGCACAGATACGCAGTATTTT. This sequence joins TRBV20-1 and TRBJ2-3; possible D gene TRBD2, 5 bases. The V end lost 7 bases, the J end lost 0 bases, and 11 bases lay between the germline ends. The CDR3 consists of 13 residues. Germline CDR1 reads DFQATT; CDR2 reads SNEGSKA (reference sequence).

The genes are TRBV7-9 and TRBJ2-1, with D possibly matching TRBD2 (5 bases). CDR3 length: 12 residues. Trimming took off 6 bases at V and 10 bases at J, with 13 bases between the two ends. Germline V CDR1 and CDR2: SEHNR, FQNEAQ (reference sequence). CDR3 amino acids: CASSAGKAEQFF. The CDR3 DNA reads TGTGCCAGCAGTGCGGGCAAGGCAGAGCAGTTCTTC.

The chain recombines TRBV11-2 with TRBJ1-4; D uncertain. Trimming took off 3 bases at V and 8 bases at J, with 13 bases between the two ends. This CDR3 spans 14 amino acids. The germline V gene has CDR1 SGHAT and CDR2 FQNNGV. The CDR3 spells CASSFVGRKEKLFF. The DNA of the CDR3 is TGTGCCAGCAGCTTTGTCGGACGGAAGGAAAAACTGTTTTTT.

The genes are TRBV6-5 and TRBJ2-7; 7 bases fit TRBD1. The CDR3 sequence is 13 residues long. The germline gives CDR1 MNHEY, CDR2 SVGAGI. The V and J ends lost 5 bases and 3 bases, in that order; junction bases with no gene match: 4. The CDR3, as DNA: TGTGCCAGCAGTGGGACAGATTACTACGAGCAGTACTTC. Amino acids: CASSGTDYYEQYF.

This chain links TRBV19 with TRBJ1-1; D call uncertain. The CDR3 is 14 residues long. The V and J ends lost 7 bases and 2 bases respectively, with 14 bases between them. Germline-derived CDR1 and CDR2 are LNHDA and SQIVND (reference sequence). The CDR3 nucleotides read TGTGCCAGTACCCCCTCGGCGGGAAACACTGAAGCTTTCTTT. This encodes CASTPSAGNTEAFF.

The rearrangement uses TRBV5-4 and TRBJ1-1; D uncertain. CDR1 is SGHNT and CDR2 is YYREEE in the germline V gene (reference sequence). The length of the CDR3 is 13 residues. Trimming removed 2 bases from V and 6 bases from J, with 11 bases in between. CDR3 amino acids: CASSFSRSAEAFF. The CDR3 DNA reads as TGTGCCAGCAGCTTCTCCAGGTCGGCTGAAGCTTTCTTT.

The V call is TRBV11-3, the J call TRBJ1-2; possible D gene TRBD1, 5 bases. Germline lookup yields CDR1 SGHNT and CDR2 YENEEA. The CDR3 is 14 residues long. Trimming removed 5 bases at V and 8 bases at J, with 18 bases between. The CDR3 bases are TGTGCCAGCAGCCGAGACGAGGGGCGGTACGGCTACACCTTC. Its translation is CASSRDEGRYGYTF.

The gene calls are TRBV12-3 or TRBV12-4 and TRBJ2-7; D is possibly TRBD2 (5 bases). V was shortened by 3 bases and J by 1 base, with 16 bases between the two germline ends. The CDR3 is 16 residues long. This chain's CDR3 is CASSLTGGFRSYEQYF. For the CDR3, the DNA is TGTGCCAGCAGTTTGACCGGAGGATTCAGGTCCTACGAGCAGTACTTC.

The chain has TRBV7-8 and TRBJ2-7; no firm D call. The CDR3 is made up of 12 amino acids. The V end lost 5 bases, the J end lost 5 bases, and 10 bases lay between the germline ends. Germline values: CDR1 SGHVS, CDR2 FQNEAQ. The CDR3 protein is CASSRNPNEQYF. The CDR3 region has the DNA TGTGCCAGCAGCCGAAACCCTAACGAGCAGTACTTC.

The CDR3 sequence is CASGWMIQGTGANVLTF. The CDR3 DNA sequence: TGTGCCAGCGGATGGATGATTCAGGGGACAGGGGCCAACGTCCTGACTTTC. The V call is TRBV2, the J call TRBJ2-6; perhaps TRBD1 as D (6 bases). The CDR3 contains 17 residues. Deletions cut 8 bases from V and 4 bases from J, with 21 bases between. Germline lookup yields CDR1 SNHLY and CDR2 FYNNEI.

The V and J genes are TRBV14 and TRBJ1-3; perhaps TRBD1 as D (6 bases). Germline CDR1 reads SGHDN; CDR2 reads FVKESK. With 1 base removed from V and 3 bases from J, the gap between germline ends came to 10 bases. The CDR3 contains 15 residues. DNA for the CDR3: TGTGCCAGCAGCCAAGTCGGGGGCGGTGGAAACACCATATATTTT. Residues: CASSQVGGGGNTIYF.

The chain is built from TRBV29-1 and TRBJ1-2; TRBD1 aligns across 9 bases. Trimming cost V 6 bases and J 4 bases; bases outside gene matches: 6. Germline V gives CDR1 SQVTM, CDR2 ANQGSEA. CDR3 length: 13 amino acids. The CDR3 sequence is CSVRTGEGYGYTF. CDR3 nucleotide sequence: TGCAGCGTCCGGACAGGGGAGGGCTATGGCTACACCTTC.

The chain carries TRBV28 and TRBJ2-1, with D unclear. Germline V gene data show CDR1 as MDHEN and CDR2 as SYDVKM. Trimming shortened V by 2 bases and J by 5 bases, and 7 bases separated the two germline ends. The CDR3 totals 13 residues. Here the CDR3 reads CASSLGYHNEQFF. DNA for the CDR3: TGTGCCAGCAGTTTAGGCTACCACAATGAGCAGTTCTTC.

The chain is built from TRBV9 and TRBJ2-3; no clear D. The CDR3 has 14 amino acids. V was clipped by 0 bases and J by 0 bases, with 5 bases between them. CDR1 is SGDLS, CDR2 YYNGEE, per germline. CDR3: CASSVEDSTDTQYF. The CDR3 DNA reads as TGTGCCAGCAGCGTAGAAGATAGCACAGATACGCAGTATTTT. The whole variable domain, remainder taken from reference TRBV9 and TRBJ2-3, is DSGVTQTPKHLITATGQRVTLRCSPRSGDLSVYWYQQSLDQGLQFLIQYYNGEERAKGNILERFSAQQFPDLHSELNLSSLELGDSALYFCASSVEDSTDTQYFGPGTRLTVL.

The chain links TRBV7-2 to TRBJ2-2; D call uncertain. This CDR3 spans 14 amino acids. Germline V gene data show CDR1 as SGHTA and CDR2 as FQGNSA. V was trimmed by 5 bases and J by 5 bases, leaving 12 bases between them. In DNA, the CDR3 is TGTGCCAGCAGCCTAGACTGGAATACCGGGGAGCTGTTTTTT. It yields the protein CASSLDWNTGELFF.

The CDR3 DNA sequence: TGTGCCAGCAGTCCGGGACAGGGGGCCCACGAGCAGTACTTC. It specifies CASSPGQGAHEQYF. This chain uses TRBV28 with TRBJ2-7; 12 bases line up with TRBD1. The length of the CDR3 is 14 residues. Germline V CDR1 and CDR2: MDHEN, SYDVKM. V was clipped by 5 bases and J by 5 bases; unmatched bases: 4.

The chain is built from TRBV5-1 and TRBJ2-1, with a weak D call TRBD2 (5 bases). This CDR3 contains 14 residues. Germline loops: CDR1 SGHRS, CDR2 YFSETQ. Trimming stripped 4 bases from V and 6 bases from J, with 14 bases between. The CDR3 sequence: CASSPYIGVNEQFF. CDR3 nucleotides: TGCGCCAGCAGCCCCTACATCGGGGTCAATGAGCAGTTCTTC.